This TCR beta chain emerged from a study of Ad26.COV2.S vaccination and SARS-CoV-2 variants. Study observations and caveats: Measures of TCR breadth and depth may have fallen short of total T cell responses.

Points on this clone: What it binds is unknown.

Documented treatment: 15 to 20 received Ad26.COV2.S at low or high dose, single or two shots; 5 received placebo; per-sample allocation not given. Specimens were obtained on day 63 following the first vaccine or placebo injection. Repertoires were generated with immunoSEQ multiplex PCR, while TCRdb's copy carries only in-frame clones and drops some. The repertoire holds fewer than 800,000 clones, with about 90% as singletons. The sequence derives from a person aged 18 to 59 who received the Ad26.COV2.S COVID-19 vaccine or a placebo. The material sequenced was peripheral blood, taken in a trial of Ad26.COV2.S vaccine versus placebo.

CDR3 sequence: CASSADGNTEAFF. DNA for the CDR3: TGTGCCAGCAGCGCCGACGGGAACACTGAAGCTTTCTTT. The chain carries TRBV7-3 and TRBJ1-1; D is unclear. The CDR3 covers 13 residues. CDR1 SGHTA and CDR2 FQGTGA come from the germline V gene. Trimming cost V 5 bases and J 1 base, with 8 bases left between them.